This T cell receptor (beta chain) came from a study of blood T cell repertoires in COVID-19. Some clones are missing from TCRdb's copy, which holds only in-frame ones; the method was immunoSEQ multiplex PCR. The sample consists of around 60,000 clones, roughly 88% of them appearing once. V shed 0 bases and J 0 bases; nucleotides not matched to a gene: 2. From germline, CDR1 is SGHRS and CDR2 YFSETQ. This CDR3 has 16 amino acids. The chain joins TRBV5-1 to TRBJ1-1, with TRBD1 matching 10 bases. This clonotype was obtained from a woman aged 55-69 years with acute or convalescent COVID-19. The sample consisted of peripheral blood. CDR3 sequence (DNA): TGCGCCAGCAGCTTGGGGACAGGGGGGATGAACACTGAAGCTTTCTTT. Translation gives CASSLGTGGMNTEAFF.